The 10 T cell receptor beta chains below all came from one sample that was sequenced in a study of PD-1 blockade in classical Hodgkin lymphoma. The method was immunoSEQ multiplex PCR; TCRdb's version includes in-frame clones alone and lacks a portion of them. The sample lists around 150,000 clones, nearly 80% occurring once. With no exception, relapse followed autologous stem cell transplantation in all patients, and brentuximab vedotin exposure varied. This specimen was peripheral blood mononuclear cells (PBMCs), taken before the second cycle of nivolumab. Receptors originate from a human donor with classical Hodgkin lymphoma.

As to this clone: Other DNA sequences from this sample encode an identical CDR3 as well. The genes are TRBV5-1 and TRBJ2-3; D tentatively reads TRBD1 or TRBD2 (5 bases each). Germline values: CDR1 SGHRS, CDR2 YFSETQ. V lost 3 bases and J 0 bases, leaving 5 bases between the germline ends. This CDR3 spans 13 amino acids. The CDR3: CASSWDSTDTQYF. The CDR3 bases are TGCGCCAGCAGCTGGGACAGCACAGATACGCAGTATTTT.

The chain is built from TRBV6-5 and TRBJ1-2, with TRBD1 matching over 8 bases. V shed 2 bases and J 7 bases; nucleotides not matched to a gene: 6. CDR1 MNHEY and CDR2 SVGAGI come from the germline V gene. The CDR3 is 14 amino acids. CDR3 bases: TGTGCCAGCAGTTACGGCAGGGGGCCGGTTGGCTACACCTTC. As protein: CASSYGRGPVGYTF.

The chain employs TRBV27 and TRBJ1-1; no clear D gene. V shed 4 bases and J shed 2 bases, with 14 bases lying between them. The germline V gene encodes CDR1 MNHEY and CDR2 SMNVEV (reference sequence). The CDR3 has 15 residues. The CDR3 sequence is CASSSPPGRNTEAFF. CDR3 DNA sequence: TGTGCCAGCAGTTCACCGCCTGGGAGAAACACTGAAGCTTTCTTT.

V and J are TRBV6-6 and TRBJ2-7; D is perhaps TRBD1 or TRBD2 (6 bases each). The CDR3 has 13 residues. The ends were cut back, 8 bases at V and 0 bases at J, with 11 bases in the middle. Germline CDR1 and CDR2: MNHNY and SVGAGI (reference sequence). The CDR3 here is CASGGPSSYEQYF. In DNA, the CDR3 is TGTGCCAGCGGGGGGCCGAGCTCCTACGAGCAGTACTTC.

The chain joins TRBV5-1 to TRBJ2-1; 9 bases fit TRBD2. The CDR3 is 16 residues long. Germline CDR1 and CDR2: SGHRS and YFSETQ. With V trimmed by 0 bases and J by 4 bases, 5 bases remained unmatched. The CDR3 nucleotides read TGCGCCAGCAGCTTGGAGGCCCTAGCGGGATACAATGAGCAGTTCTTC. This encodes CASSLEALAGYNEQFF.

Regarding this clone: A junction boundary mismatches the germline segment, possibly from a read error. As DNA, the CDR3 is TGCAGCGTTAAAGAGACGGCGGGACAGGGGGGCTTAGGAGACGAGCAGTACTTC. As protein: CSVKETAGQGGLGDEQYF. The genes are TRBV29-1 and TRBJ2-7; TRBD1 matches 11 bases. The CDR3 runs to 18 residues. The V gene's germline CDR1 is SQVTM and CDR2 ANQGSEA.

V and J are TRBV28 and TRBJ1-2; tentative D call: TRBD1 (6 bases). Germline V lookup: CDR1 MDHEN, CDR2 SYDVKM. The CDR3 covers 14 residues. The V gene lost 4 bases and the J gene lost 5 bases, with 14 bases spanning the gap. The CDR3 loop reads CASSWGQGGYGYTF. DNA for the CDR3: TGTGCCAGCAGTTGGGGGCAGGGAGGTTATGGCTACACCTTC.

The V and J genes are TRBV28 and TRBJ1-5; D remains unclear. Trimming removed 8 bases at V and 4 bases at J, with 3 bases between. The CDR3 consists of 10 residues. The V gene's germline CDR1 is MDHEN and CDR2 SYDVKM. The CDR3 region is CASGNQPQHF. The CDR3 DNA sequence: TGTGCCAGCGGGAATCAGCCCCAGCATTTT.

J is TRBJ2-1 and V is TRBV29-1, with 8 bases that match TRBD2. The germline V gene has CDR1 SQVTM and CDR2 ANQGSEA. V dropped 8 bases and J dropped 14; count of bases not matched to a gene: 11. The CDR3 contains 11 residues. The CDR3 spells CSLRLAYEEFF. The CDR3 DNA sequence: TGCAGCCTCCGACTAGCGTACGAGGAGTTCTTC.

V is TRBV7-2 and J is TRBJ2-3; TRBD2 aligns across 9 bases. The germline CDR1 and CDR2 sequences are SGHTA and FQGNSA. Trimming at V came to 5 bases and at J to 0 bases, leaving 6 bases not matched to a gene. The CDR3 extends over 16 amino acids. The CDR3 DNA reads as TGTGCCAGCAGCCCCGTAGGACTAGCGAGCACAGATACGCAGTATTTT. Protein sequence: CASSPVGLASTDTQYF.